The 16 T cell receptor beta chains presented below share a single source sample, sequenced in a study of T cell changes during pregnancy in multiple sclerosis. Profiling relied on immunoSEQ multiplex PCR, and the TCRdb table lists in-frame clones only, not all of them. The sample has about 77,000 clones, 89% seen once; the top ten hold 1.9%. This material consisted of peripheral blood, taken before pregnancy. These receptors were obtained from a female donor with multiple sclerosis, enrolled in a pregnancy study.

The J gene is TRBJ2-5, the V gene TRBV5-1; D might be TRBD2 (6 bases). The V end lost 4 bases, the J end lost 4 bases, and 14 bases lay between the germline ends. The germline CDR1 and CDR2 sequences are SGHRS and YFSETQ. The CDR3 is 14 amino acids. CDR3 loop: CASSLTSYGETQYF. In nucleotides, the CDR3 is TGCGCCAGCAGCCTGACTAGTTACGGAGAGACCCAGTACTTC.

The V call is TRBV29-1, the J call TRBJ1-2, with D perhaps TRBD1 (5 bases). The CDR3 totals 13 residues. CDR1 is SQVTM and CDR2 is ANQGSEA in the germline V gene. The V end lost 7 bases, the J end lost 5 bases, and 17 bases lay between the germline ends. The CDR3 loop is CSAGGEGWYGYTF. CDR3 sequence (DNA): TGCAGCGCCGGGGGGGAAGGATGGTATGGCTACACCTTC.

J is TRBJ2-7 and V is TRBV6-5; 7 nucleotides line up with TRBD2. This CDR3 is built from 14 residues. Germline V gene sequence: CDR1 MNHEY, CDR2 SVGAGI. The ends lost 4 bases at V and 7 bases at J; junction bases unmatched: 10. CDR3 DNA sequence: TGTGCCAGCAGTTCCGGGACTACGCCGAGGGAGCAGTACTTC. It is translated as CASSSGTTPREQYF.

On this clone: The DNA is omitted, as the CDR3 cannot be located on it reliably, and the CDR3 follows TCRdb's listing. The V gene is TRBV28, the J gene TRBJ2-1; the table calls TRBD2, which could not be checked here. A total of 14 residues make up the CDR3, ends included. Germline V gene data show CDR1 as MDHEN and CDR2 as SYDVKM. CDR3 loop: CASSTSAKEDEQFF.

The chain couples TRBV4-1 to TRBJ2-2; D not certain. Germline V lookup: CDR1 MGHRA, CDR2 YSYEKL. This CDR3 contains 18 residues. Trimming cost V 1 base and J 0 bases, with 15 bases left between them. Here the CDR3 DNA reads TGCGCCAGCAGCCAAGTGAGGTCAGTTCACGCGAACACCGGGGAGCTGTTTTTT. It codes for CASSQVRSVHANTGELFF.

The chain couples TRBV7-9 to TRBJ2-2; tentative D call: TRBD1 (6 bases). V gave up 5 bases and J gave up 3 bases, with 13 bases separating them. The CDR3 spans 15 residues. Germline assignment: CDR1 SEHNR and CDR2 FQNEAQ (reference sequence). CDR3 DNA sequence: TGTGCCAGCAGCGGTAGGACAGCTGACACCGGGGAGCTGTTTTTT. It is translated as CASSGRTADTGELFF.

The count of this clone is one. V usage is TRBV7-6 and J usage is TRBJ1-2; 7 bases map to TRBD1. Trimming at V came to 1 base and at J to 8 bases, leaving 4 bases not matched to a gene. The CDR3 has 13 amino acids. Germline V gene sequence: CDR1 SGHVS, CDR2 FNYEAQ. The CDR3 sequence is CASSLGDSRGYTF. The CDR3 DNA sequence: TGTGCCAGCAGCTTAGGGGACAGCCGGGGCTACACCTTC. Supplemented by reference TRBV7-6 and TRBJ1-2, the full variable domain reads GAGVSQSPRYKVTKRGQDVALRCDPISGHVSLYWYRQALGQGPEFLTYFNYEAQQDKSGLPNDRFSAERPEGSISTLTIQRTEQRDSAMYRCASSLGDSRGYTFGSGTRLTVV.

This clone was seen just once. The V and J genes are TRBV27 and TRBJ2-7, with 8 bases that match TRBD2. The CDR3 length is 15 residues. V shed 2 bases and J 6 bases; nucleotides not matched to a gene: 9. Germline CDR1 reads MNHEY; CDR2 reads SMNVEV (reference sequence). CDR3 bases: TGTGCCAGCAGTTTAATTCGGGGGGGTACGGTCGAGCAGTACTTC. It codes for CASSLIRGGTVEQYF.

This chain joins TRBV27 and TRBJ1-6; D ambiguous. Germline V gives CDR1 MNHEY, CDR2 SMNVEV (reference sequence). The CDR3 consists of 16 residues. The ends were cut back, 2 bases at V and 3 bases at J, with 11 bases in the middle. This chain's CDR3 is CASSLIWGVYNSPLHF. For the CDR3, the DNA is TGTGCCAGCAGTTTAATATGGGGAGTCTATAATTCACCCCTCCACTTT.

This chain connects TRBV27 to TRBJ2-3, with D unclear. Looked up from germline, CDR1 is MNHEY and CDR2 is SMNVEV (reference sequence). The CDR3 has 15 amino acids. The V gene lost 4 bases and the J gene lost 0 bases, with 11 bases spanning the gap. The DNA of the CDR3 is TGTGCCAGCAGTTCTATCGGGTCTAGCACAGATACGCAGTATTTT. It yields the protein CASSSIGSSTDTQYF.

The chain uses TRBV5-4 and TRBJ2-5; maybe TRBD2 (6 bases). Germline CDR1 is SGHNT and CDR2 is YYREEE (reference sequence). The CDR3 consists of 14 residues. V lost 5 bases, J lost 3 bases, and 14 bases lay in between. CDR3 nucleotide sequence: TGTGCCAGCAGTTCCGGGGGAAGGGAAGAGACCCAGTACTTC. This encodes CASSSGGREETQYF.

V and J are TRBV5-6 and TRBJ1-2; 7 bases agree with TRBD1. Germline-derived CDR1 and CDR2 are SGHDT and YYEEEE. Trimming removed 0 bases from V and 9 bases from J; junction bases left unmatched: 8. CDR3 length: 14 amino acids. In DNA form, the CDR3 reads TGTGCCAGCAGCTTGGGGGGACAGCGGGCTAGCTACACCTTC. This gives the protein CASSLGGQRASYTF.

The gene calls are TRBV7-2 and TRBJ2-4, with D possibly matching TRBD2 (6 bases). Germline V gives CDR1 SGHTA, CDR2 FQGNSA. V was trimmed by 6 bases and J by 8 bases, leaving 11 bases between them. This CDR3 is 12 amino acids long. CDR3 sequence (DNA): TGTGCCAGCAGTAGTGGAGGGTACATTCAGTACTTC. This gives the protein CASSSGGYIQYF.

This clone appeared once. The CDR3 coding sequence is TGTGCCAGCAGTCTAGGGGCCTTACAGGAAAACTATGGCTACACCTTC. Translation: CASSLGALQENYGYTF. The chain is built from TRBV2 and TRBJ1-2, with a weak D call TRBD1 (5 bases). The germline V gene encodes CDR1 SNHLY and CDR2 FYNNEI. The CDR3 runs to 16 residues. V was clipped by 5 bases and J by 2 bases, with 18 bases between them.

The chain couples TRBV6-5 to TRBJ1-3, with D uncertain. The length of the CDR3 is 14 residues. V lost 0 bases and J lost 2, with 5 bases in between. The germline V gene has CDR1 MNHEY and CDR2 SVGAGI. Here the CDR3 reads CASSYSNPGNTIYF. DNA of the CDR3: TGTGCCAGCAGTTACTCTAATCCTGGAAACACCATATATTTT.

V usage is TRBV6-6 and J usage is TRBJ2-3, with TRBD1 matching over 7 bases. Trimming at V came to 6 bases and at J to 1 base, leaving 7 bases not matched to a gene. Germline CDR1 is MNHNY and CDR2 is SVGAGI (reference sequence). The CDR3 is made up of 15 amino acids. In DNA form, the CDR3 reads TGTGCCAGCAGAAACCGACAGGGAGGCACAGATACGCAGTATTTT. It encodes CASRNRQGGTDTQYF.